This T cell receptor beta chain was retrieved from a study of cytomegalovirus exposure and HLA in healthy donors. General study findings and limits: Accurate HLA-A and HLA-B prediction from TCR beta sequences was reported for most subjects. Later analysis associated a missense DCLRE1C variant with TCR beta V- and J-gene trimming.

It was with 60 Vbeta and 13 Jbeta primers that the PCR ran. Produced via immunoSEQ multiplex PCR; TCRdb's table is partial and in-frame only. The clone table shows approximately 38,000 clones, with the ten largest holding 5.9%. Details on this clone: Its antigen remains unidentified.

This donor had no CMV serostatus on record. The germline V gene has CDR1 SNHLY and CDR2 FYNNEI. This CDR3 is 14 amino acids long. The J segment lost 2 bases and the V segment lost 7 bases, leaving 7 bases of the junction unmatched. The chain has TRBV2 and TRBJ1-1; 7 bases line up with TRBD1. Sample: PBMCs. The source is a human donor in good health. The CDR3 loop reads CASIPRGRNTEAFF. CDR3 nucleotide sequence: TGTGCCAGCATCCCAAGGGGGCGCAACACTGAAGCTTTCTTT.